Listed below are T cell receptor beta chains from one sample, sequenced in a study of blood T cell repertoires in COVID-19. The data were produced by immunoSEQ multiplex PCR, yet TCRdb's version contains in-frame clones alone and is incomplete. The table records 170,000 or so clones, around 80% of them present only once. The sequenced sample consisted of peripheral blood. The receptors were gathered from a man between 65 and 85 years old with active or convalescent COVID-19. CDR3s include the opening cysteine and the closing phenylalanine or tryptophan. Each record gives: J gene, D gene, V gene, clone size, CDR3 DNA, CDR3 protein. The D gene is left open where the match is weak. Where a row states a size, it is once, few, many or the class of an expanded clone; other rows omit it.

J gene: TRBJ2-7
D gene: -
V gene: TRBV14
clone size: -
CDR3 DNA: TGTGCCAGCAGCCAATTCGGGTACGAGCAGTACTTC
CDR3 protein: CASSQFGYEQYF

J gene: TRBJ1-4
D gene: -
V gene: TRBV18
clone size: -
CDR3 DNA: TGTGCCAGCTCACGTGGAGGGATTAATGAAAAACTGTTTTTT
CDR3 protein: CASSRGGINEKLFF

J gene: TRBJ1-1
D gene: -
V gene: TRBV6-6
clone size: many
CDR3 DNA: TGTGCCAGCAGTTACTCACCCTCAGTCGCTGAAGCTTTCTTT
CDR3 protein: CASSYSPSVAEAFF

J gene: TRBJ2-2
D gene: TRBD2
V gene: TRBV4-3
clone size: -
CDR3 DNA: TGCGCCAGCAGCCAAGAACTGGGGACTAGTATTAACGCCGGGGAGCTGTTTTTT
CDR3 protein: CASSQELGTSINAGELFF

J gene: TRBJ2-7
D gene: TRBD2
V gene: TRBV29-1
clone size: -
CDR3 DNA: TGCAGCGTTGAAGGGGTAGCGGGACACGAGCAGTACTTC
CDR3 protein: CSVEGVAGHEQYF

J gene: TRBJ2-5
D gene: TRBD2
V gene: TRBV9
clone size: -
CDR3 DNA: TGTGCCAGCAGCGTAGGTGGGACTAGCGGTAAAGAGACCCAGTACTTC
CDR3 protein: CASSVGGTSGKETQYF

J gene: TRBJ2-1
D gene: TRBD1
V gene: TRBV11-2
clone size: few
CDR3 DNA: TGTGCCAGCAGGTTGACAGGGGACAATGAGCAGTTCTTC
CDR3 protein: CASRLTGDNEQFF

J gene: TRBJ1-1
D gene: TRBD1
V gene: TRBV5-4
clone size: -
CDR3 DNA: TGTGCCAGCAGCTCAAGCCTACAGGGGGCTCTTACTGAAGCTTTCTTT
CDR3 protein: CASSSSLQGALTEAFF

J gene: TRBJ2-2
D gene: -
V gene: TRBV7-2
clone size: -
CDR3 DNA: TGTGCCAGCAGCTTAGTCCAGGGCCTTGGAGGGGAGCTGTTTTTT
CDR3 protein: CASSLVQGLGGELFF

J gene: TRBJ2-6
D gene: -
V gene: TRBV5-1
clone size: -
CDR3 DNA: TGCGCCAGCAGCACCGGTTCTGGGGCCAACGTCCTGACTTTC
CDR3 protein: CASSTGSGANVLTF

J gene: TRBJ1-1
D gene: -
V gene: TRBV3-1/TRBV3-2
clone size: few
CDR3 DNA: TGTGCCAGCAGCCAAGGACAGGATAACACTGAAGCTTTCTTT
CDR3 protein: CASSQGQDNTEAFF

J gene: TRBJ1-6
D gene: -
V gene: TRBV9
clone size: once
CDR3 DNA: TGTGCCAGCAGCGTAGAGGGGACTGGGTCACCCCTCCACTTT
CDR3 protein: CASSVEGTGSPLHF

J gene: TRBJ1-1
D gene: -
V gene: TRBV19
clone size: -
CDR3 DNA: TGTGCCAGTAGTATAGGACCCGCAGGGGACACTGAAGCTTTCTTT
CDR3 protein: CASSIGPAGDTEAFF

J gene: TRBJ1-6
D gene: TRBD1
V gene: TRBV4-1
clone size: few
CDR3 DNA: TGCGCCAGCAGCCAAGATCAGGACAGGGTGAATTCACCCCTCCACTTT
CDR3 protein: CASSQDQDRVNSPLHF

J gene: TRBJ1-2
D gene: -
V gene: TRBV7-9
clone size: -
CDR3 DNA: TGTGCCGGGGGCAGGGTCCCCTATGGCTACACCTTC
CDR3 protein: CAGGRVPYGYTF

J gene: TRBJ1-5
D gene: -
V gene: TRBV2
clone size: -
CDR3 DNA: TGTGCCAGCAGCGAACAGGTTCCGAATCAGCCCCAGCATTTT
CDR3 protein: CASSEQVPNQPQHF

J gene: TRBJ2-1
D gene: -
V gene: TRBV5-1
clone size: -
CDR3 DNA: TGCGCCAGCAGCGGAGAAGCATTATCCTACAATGAGCAGTTCTTC
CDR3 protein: CASSGEALSYNEQFF

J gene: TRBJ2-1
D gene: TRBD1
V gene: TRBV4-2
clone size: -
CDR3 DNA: TGTGCCAGCAACCAAGCCCTCGGACAGGGGGCTGAGTATGAGCAGTTCTTC
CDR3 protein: CASNQALGQGAEYEQFF

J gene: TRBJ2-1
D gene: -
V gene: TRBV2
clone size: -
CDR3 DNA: TGTGCCAGTGCACCGGGACTTTCTTACAATGAGCAGTTCTTC
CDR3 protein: CASAPGLSYNEQFF

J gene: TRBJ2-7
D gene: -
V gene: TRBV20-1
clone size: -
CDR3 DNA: TGCAGTGCTAGTATAGAGGGCCCCTACGAGCAGTACTTC
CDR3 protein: CSASIEGPYEQYF

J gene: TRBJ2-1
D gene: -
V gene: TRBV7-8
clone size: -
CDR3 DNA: TGTGCCAGCAGCTTACCCCTTCGACTAGGCCTTTACAATGAGCAGTTCTTC
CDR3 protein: CASSLPLRLGLYNEQFF

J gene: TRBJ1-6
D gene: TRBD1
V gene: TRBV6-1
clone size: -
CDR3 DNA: TGTGCCAGCAGTGATACAGGGGGGTTTTATTCACCCCTCCACTTT
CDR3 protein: CASSDTGGFYSPLHF

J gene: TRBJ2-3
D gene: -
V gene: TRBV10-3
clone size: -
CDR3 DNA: TGTGCCATCAGTTCACAGGGTTCGACAGATACGCAGTATTTT
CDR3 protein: CAISSQGSTDTQYF

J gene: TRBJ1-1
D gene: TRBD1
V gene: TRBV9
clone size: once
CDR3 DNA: TGTGCCAGCAGGAGGGACAGGGGAGCGGACACTGAAGCTTTCTTT
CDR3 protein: CASRRDRGADTEAFF

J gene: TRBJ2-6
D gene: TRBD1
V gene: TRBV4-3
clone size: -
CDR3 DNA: TGCGCCAGCAGCCAAGATCTTGTGGGACAGGGTCGGATCCCGTCTGGGGCCAACGTCCTGACTTTC
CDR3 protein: CASSQDLVGQGRIPSGANVLTF

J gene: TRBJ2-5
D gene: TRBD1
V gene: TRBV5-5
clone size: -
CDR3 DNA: TGTGCCAGCAGCTTGGACAGGGGCCAAGAGACCCAGTACTTC
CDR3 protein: CASSLDRGQETQYF

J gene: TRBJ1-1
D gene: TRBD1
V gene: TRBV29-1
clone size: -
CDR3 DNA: TGCAGCGCCCGTCACAGGGGGCGCGACACTGAAGCTTTCTTT
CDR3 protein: CSARHRGRDTEAFF

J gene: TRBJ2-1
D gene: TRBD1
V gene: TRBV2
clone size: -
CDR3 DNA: TGTGCCAGCAAGGGTGGGACAGGGGACTGGGGTGAGCAGTTCTTC
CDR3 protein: CASKGGTGDWGEQFF

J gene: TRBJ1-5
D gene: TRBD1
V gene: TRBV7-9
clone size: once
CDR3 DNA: TGTGCCAGCAGCCAGACAGGGATGGGGGATCAGCCCCAGCATTTT
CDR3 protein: CASSQTGMGDQPQHF

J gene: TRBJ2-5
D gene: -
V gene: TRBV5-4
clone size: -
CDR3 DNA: TGTGCCAGCAGCCCTGGGGGGAGGGAGACCCAGTACTTC
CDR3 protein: CASSPGGRETQYF

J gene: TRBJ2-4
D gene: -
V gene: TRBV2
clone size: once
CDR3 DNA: TGTGCCAGCAGTCAGACTGATGGGAACATTCAGTACTTC
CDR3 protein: CASSQTDGNIQYF

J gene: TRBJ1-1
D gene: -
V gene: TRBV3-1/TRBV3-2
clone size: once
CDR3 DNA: TGTGCCAGCAGCCAAGAGACAGACACTGAAGCTTTCTTT
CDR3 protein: CASSQETDTEAFF

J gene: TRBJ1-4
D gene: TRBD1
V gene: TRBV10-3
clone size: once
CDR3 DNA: TGTGCCATCAGTGAGTCACAGGGGGGGTCTGAAAAACTGTTTTTT
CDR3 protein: CAISESQGGSEKLFF

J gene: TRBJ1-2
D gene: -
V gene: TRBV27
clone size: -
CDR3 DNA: TGTGCCAGCAGTTTAATGGGCTTCAACTATGGCTACACCTTC
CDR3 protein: CASSLMGFNYGYTF

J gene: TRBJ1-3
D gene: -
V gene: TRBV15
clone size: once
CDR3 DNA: TGTGCCACCAGCAGAGGGGGTGCAGGGCCTGGAAACACCATATATTTT
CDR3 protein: CATSRGGAGPGNTIYF

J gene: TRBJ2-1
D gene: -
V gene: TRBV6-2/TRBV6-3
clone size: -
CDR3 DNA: TGTGCCAGCAGCACAAACCCGACAGCCGCCAGAACCAACAATGAGCAGTTCTTC
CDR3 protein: CASSTNPTAARTNNEQFF

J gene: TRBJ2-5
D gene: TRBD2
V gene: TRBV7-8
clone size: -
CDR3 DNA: TGTGCCAGCAGCATTAACACTAGCGGGGGGGAGACCCAGTACTTC
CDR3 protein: CASSINTSGGETQYF

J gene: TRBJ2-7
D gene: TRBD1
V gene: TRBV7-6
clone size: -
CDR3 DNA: TGTGCCAGCAGCTCCGATAGACAGGGTAGGCGCGAGCAGTACTTC
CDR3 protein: CASSSDRQGRREQYF

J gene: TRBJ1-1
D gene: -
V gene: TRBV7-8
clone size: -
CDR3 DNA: TGTGCCAGCAGCTCCACCCGCGGTGGGGGGGTAACGAGGAACACTGAAGCTTTCTTT
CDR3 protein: CASSSTRGGGVTRNTEAFF

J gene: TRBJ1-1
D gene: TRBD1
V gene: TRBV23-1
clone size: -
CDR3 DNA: TGCGCCAGCAGTCAAGAGGACAGGAAAAACACTGAAGCTTTCTTT
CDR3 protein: CASSQEDRKNTEAFF

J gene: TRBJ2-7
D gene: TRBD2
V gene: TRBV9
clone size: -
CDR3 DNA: TGTGCCAGCAGCCCCCACCTTACGGGACTAGCGGGACACGAGCAGTACTTC
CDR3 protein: CASSPHLTGLAGHEQYF